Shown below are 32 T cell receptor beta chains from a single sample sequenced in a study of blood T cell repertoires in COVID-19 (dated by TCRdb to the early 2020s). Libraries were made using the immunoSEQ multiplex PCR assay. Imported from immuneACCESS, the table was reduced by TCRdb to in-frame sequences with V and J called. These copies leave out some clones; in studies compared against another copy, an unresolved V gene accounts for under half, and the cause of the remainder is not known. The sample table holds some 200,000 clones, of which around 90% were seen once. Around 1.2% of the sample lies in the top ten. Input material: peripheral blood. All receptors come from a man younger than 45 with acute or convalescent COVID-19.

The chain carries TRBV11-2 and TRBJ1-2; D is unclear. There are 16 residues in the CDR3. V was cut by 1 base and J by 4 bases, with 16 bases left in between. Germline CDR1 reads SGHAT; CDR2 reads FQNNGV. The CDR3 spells CASSLGQASIAYGYTF. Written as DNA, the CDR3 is TGTGCCAGCAGCTTAGGGCAGGCCTCCATCGCCTATGGCTACACCTTC.

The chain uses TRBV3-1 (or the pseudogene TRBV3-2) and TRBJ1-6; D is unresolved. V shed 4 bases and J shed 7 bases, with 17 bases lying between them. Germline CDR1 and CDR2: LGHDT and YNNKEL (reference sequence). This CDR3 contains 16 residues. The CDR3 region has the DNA TGTGCCAGCAGCCTTAAGGACCGATGGAGGAATTCACCCCTCCACTTT. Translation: CASSLKDRWRNSPLHF.

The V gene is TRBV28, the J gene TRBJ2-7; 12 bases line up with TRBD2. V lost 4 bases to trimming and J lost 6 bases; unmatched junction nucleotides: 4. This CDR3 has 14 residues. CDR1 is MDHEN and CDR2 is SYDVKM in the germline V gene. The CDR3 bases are TGTGCCAGCAGTTGGACTAGCGGGATACGCGAGCAGTACTTC. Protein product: CASSWTSGIREQYF.

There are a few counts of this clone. The CDR3 sequence: CAWTWSSYNEQFF. The CDR3 DNA reads as TGTGCCTGGACCTGGAGCTCCTACAATGAGCAGTTCTTC. V gene TRBV30 combines with J gene TRBJ2-1; no reliable D call. The CDR3 is made up of 13 amino acids. With 4 bases removed from V and 0 bases from J, the gap between germline ends came to 7 bases. From germline, CDR1 is GTSNPN and CDR2 SVGIG (reference sequence).

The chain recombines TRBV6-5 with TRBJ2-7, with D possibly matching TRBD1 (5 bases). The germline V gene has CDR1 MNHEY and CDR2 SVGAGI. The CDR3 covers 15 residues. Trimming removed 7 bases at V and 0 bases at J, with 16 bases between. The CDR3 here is CASNRGPNPSYEQYF. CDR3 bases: TGTGCCAGCAATAGGGGCCCAAACCCCTCCTACGAGCAGTACTTC.

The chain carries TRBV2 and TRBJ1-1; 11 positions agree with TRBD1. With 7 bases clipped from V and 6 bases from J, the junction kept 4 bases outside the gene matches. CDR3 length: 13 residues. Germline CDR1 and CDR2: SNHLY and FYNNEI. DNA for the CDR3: TGTGCCAGCAAGGGACAGGGGGTGGCTGAAGCTTTCTTT. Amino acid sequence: CASKGQGVAEAFF.

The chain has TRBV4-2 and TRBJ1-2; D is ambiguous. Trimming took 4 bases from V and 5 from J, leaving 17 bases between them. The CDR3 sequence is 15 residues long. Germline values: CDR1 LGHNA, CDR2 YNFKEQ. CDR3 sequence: CASSPDALATYGYTF. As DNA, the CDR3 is TGTGCCAGCAGCCCAGATGCCTTAGCGACTTATGGCTACACCTTC.

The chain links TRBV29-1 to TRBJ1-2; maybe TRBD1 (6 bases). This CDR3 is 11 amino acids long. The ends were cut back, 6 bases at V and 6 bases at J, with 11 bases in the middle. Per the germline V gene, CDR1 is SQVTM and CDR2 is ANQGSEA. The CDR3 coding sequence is TGCAGCGTACGAGACAGGAATGGCTACACCTTC. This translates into CSVRDRNGYTF.

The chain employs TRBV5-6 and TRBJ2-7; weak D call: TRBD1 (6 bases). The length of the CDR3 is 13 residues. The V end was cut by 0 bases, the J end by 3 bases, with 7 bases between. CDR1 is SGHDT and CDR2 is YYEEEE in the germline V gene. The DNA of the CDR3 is TGTGCCAGCAGCTTGGGGGGGCTCTACGAGCAGTACTTC. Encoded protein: CASSLGGLYEQYF.

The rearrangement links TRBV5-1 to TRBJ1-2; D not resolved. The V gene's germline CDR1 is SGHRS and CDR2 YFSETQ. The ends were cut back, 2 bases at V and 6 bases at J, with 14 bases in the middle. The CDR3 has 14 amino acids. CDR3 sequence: CASSFGNGENGYTF. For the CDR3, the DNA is TGCGCCAGCAGCTTCGGGAACGGGGAGAATGGCTACACCTTC.

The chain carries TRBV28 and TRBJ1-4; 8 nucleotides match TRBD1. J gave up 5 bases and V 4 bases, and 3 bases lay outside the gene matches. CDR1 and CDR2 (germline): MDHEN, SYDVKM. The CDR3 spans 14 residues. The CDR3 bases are TGTGCCAGCAGTTCAGGGGGCTTGAATGAAAAACTGTTTTTT. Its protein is CASSSGGLNEKLFF.

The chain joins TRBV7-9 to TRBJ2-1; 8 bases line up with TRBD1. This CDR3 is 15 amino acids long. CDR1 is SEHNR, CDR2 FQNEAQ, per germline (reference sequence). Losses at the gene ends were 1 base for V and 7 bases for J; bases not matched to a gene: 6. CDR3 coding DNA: TGTGCCAGCAGCTTAGGGGGGACAGGTAATAATGAGCAGTTCTTC. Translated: CASSLGGTGNNEQFF.

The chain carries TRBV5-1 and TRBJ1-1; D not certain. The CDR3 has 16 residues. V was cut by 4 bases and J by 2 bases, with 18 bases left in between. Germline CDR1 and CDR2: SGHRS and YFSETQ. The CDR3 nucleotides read TGCGCCAGCAGCCTCTACCTTTCGACTTCTAACACTGAAGCTTTCTTT. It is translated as CASSLYLSTSNTEAFF.

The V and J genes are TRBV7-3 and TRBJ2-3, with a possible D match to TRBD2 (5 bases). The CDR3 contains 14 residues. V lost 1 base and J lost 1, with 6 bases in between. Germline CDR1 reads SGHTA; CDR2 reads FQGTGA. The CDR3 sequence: CASSLMGGTDTQYF. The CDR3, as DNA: TGTGCCAGCAGCTTAATGGGAGGCACAGATACGCAGTATTTT.

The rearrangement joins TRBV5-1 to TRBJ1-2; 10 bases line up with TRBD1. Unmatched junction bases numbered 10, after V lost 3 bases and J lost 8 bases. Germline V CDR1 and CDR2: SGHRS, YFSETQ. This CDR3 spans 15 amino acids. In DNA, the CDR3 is TGCGCCAGCAGCTGGGGAAGGGACAGGGGAGACGGCTACACCTTC. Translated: CASSWGRDRGDGYTF.

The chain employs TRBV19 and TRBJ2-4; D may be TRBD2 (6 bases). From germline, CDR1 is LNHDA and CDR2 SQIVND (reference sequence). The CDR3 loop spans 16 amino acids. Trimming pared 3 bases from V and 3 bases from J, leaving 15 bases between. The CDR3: CASSMWRAGDKNIQYF. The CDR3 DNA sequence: TGTGCCAGTAGTATGTGGAGGGCTGGGGACAAAAACATTCAGTACTTC.

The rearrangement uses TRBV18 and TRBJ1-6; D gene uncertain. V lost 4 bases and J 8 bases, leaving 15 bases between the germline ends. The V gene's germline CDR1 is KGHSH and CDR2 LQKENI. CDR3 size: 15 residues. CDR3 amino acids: CASSLKIVGDSPLHF. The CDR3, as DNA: TGTGCCAGCTCACTAAAAATCGTCGGGGATTCACCCCTCCACTTT.

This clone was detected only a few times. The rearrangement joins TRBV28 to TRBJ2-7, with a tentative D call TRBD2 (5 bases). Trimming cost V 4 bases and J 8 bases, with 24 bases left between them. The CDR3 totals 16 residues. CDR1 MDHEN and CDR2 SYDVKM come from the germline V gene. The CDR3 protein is CASSSPSPTMEVQQYF. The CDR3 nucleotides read TGTGCCAGCAGTTCGCCCAGCCCAACTATGGAGGTTCAGCAGTACTTC. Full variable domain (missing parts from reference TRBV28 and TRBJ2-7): DVKVTQSSRYLVKRTGEKVFLECVQDMDHENMFWYRQDPGLGLRLIYFSYDVKMKEKGDIPEGYSVSREKKERFSLILESASTNQTSMYLCASSSPSPTMEVQQYFGPGTRLTVT.

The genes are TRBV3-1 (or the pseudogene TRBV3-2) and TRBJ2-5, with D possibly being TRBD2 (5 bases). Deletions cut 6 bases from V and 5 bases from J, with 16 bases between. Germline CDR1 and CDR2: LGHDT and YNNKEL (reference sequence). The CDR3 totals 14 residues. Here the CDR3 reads CASRKGERYETQYF. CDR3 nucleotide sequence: TGTGCCAGCAGGAAGGGAGAACGTTATGAGACCCAGTACTTC.

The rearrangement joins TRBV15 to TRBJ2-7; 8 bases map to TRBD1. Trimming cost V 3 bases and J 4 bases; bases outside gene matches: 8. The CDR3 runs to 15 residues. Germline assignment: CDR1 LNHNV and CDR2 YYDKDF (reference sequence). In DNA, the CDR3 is TGTGCCACCAGCAGGGACCTGGACAGGGCGTACGAGCAGTACTTC. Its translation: CATSRDLDRAYEQYF.

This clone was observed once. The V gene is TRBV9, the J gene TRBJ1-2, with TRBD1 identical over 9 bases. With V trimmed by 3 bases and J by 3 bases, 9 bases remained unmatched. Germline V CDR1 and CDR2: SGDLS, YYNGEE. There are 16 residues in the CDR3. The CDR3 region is CASSEAGTGNYYGYTF. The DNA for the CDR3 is TGTGCCAGCAGCGAGGCCGGGACAGGGAACTACTATGGCTACACCTTC.

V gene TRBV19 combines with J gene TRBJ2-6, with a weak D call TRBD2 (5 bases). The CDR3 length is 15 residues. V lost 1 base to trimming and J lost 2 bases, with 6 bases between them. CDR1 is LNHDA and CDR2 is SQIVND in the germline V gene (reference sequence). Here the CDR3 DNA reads TGTGCCAGTAGTATAGGGAGGACTGGGGCCAACGTCCTGACTTTC. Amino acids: CASSIGRTGANVLTF. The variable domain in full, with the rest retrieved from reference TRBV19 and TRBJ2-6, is DGGITQSPKYLFRKEGQNVTLSCEQNLNHDAMYWYRQDPGQGLRLIYYSQIVNDFQKGDIAEGYSVSREKKESFPLTVTSAQKNPTAFYLCASSIGRTGANVLTFGAGSRLTVL.

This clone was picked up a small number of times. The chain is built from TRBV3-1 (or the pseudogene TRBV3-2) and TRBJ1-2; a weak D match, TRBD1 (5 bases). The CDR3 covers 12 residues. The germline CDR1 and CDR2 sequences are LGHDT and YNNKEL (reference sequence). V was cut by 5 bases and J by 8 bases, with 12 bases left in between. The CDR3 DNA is TGTGCCAGCAGCGCCTACCCAGGGGGCTACACCTTC. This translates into CASSAYPGGYTF.

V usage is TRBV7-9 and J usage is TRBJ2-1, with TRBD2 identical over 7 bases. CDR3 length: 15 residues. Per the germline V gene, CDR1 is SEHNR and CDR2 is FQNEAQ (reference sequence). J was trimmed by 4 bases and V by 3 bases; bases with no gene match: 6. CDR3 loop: CASSFGSGGYNEQFF. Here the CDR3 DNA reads TGTGCCAGCAGCTTTGGGTCCGGGGGGTACAATGAGCAGTTCTTC.

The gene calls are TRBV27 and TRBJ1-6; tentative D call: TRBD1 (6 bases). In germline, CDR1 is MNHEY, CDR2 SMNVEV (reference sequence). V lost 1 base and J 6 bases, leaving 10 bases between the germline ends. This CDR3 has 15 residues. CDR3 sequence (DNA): TGTGCCAGCAGTTTATGGACAGACCTTAATTCACCCCTCCACTTT. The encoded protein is CASSLWTDLNSPLHF.

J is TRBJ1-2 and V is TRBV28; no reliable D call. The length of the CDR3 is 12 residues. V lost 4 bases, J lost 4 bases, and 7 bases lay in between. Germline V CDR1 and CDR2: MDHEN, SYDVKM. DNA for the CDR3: TGTGCCAGCAGTTCCAGGTCCTATGGCTACACCTTC. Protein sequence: CASSSRSYGYTF.

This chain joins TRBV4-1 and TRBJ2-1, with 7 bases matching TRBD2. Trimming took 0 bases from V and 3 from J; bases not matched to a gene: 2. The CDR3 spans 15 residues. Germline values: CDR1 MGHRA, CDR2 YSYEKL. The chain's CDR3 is CASSQEGTIYNEQFF. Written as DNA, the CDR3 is TGCGCCAGCAGCCAAGAGGGGACTATCTACAATGAGCAGTTCTTC.

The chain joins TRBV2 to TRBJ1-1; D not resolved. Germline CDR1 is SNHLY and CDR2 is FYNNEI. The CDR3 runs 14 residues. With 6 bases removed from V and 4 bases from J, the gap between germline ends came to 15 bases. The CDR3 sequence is CASRKDYPPTEAFF. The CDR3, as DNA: TGTGCCAGCAGGAAGGACTATCCCCCCACTGAAGCTTTCTTT.

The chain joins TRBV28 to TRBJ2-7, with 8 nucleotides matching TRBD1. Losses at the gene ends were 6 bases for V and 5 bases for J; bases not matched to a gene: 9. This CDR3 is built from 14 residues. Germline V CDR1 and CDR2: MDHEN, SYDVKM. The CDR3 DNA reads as TGTGCCAGCAGAGAGACAGGGGCCGGACACGAGCAGTACTTC. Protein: CASRETGAGHEQYF.

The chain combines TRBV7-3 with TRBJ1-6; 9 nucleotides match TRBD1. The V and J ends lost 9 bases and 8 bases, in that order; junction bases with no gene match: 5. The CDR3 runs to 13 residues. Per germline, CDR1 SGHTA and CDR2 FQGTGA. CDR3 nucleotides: TGTGCCAGTGGACAGGGGCGTGATTCACCCCTCCACTTT. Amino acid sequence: CASGQGRDSPLHF.

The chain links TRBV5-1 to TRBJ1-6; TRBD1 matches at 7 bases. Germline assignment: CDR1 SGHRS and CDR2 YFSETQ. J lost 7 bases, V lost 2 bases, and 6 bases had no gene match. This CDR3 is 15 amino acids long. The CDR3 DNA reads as TGCGCCAGCAGCTTAGACAGGGCCTCGAATTCACCCCTCCACTTT. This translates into CASSLDRASNSPLHF.

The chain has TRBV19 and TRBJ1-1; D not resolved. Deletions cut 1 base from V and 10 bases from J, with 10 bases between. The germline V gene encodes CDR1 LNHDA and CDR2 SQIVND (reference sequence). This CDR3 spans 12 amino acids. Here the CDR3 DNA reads TGTGCCAGTAGTATAGGTCTAGCCGCAGCTTTCTTT. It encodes CASSIGLAAAFF.